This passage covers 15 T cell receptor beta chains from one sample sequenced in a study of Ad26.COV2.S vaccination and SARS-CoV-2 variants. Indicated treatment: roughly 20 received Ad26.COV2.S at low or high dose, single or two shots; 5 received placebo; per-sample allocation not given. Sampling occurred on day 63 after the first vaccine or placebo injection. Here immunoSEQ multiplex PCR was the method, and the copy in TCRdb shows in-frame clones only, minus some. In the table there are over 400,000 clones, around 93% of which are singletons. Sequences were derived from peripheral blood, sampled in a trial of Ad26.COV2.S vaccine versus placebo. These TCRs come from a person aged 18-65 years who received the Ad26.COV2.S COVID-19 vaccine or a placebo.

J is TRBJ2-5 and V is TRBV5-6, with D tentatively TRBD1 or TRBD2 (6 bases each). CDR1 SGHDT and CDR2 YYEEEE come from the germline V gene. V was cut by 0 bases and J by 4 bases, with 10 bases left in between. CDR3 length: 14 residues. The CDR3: CASSLVRGAETQYF. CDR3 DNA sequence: TGTGCCAGCAGCTTGGTAAGGGGGGCAGAGACCCAGTACTTC.

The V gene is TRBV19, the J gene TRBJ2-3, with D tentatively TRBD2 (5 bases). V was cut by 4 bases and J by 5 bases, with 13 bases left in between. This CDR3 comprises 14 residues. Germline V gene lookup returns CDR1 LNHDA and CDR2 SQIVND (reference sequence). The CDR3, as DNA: TGTGCCAGTAGTACTAGCCCCGCCTTAGATACGCAGTATTTT. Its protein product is CASSTSPALDTQYF. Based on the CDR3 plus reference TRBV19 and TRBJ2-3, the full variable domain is DGGITQSPKYLFRKEGQNVTLSCEQNLNHDAMYWYRQDPGQGLRLIYYSQIVNDFQKGDIAEGYSVSREKKESFPLTVTSAQKNPTAFYLCASSTSPALDTQYFGPGTRLTVL.

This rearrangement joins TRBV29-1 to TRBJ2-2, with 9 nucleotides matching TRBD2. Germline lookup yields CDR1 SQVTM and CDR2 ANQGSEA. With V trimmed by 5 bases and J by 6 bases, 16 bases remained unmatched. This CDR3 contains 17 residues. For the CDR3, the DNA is TGCAGCGTTACCGATTTGGAGCGGGGGGTGCATCCCGGGGAGCTGTTTTTT. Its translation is CSVTDLERGVHPGELFF.

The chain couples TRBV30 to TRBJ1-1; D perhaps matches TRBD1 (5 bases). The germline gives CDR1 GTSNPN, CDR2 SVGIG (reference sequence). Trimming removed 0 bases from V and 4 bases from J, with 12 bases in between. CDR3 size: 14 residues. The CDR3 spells CAWSVTPGITEAFF. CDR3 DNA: TGTGCCTGGAGTGTCACCCCAGGGATCACTGAAGCTTTCTTT.

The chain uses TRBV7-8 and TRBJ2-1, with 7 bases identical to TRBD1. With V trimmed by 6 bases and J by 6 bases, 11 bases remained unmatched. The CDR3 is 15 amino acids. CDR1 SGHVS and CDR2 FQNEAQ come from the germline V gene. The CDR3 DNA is TGTGCCAGCAGATTATCCAGGGGGATGTTCAATGAGCAGTTCTTC. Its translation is CASRLSRGMFNEQFF.

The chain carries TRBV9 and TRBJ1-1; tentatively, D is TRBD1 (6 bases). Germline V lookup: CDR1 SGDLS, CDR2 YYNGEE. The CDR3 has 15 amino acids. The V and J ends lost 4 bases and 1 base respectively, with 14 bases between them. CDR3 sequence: CASSTPGTKNTEAFF. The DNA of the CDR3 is TGTGCCAGCAGCACCCCCGGGACAAAGAACACTGAAGCTTTCTTT. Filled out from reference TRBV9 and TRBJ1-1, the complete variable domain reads DSGVTQTPKHLITATGQRVTLRCSPRSGDLSVYWYQQSLDQGLQFLIQYYNGEERAKGNILERFSAQQFPDLHSELNLSSLELGDSALYFCASSTPGTKNTEAFFGQGTRLTVV.

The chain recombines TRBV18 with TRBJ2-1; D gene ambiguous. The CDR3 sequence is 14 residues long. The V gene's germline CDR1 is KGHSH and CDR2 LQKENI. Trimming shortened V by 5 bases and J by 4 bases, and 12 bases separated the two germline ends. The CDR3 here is CASSTAKSYNEQFF. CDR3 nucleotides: TGTGCCAGCTCAACAGCTAAGAGTTACAATGAGCAGTTCTTC.

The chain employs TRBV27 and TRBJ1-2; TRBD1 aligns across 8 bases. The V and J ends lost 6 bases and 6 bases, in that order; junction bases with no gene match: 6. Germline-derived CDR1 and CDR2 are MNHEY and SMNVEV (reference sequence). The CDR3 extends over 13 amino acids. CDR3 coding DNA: TGTGCCAGCAGACGACAGGGGAATGATGGCTACACCTTC. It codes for CASRRQGNDGYTF.

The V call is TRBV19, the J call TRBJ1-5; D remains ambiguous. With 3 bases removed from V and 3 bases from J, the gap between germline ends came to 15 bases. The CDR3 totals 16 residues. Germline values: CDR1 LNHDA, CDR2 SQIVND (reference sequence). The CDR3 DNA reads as TGTGCCAGTAGTATTGGTTCGGCCTACAACAATCAGCCCCAGCATTTT. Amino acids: CASSIGSAYNNQPQHF.

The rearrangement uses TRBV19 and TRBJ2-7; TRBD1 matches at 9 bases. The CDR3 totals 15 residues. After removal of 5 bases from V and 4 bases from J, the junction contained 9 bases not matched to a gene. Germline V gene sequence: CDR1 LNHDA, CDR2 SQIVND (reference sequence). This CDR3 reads CASSPWTGDIYEQYF. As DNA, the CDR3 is TGTGCCAGTAGTCCCTGGACAGGGGATATATACGAGCAGTACTTC.

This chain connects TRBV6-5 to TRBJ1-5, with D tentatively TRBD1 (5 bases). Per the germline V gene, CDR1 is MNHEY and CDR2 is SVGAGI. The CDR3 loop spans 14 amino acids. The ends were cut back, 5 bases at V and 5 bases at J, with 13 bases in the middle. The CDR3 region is CASSNQGDYQPQHF. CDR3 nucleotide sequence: TGTGCCAGCAGTAACCAGGGAGATTATCAGCCCCAGCATTTT.

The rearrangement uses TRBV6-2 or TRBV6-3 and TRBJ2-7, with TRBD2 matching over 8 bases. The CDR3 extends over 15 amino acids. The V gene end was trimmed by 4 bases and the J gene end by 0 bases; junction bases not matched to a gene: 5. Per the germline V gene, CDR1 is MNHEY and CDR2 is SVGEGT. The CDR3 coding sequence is TGTGCCAGCAGTTCCCCAACTAGCGGCTCCTACGAGCAGTACTTC. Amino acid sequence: CASSSPTSGSYEQYF.

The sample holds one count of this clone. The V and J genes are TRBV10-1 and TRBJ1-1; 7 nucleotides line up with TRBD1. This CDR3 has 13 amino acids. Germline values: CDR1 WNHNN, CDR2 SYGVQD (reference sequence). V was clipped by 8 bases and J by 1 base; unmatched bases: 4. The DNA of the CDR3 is TGCGCCAGCGGTAACAGGGGGAACACTGAAGCTTTCTTT. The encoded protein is CASGNRGNTEAFF.

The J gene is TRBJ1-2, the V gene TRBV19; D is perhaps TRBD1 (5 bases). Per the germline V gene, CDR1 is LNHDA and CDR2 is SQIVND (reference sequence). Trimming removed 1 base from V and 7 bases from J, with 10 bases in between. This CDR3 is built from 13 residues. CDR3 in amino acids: CASSIGTFPGYTF. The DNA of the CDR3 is TGTGCCAGTAGTATAGGGACATTTCCTGGCTACACCTTC.

CDR3 in amino acids: CASTLSQGADTQYF. In nucleotides, the CDR3 is TGTGCCAGTACCTTATCCCAGGGGGCAGATACGCAGTATTTT. This sequence joins TRBV19 and TRBJ2-3; the match to TRBD1 covers 7 bases. J lost 4 bases, V lost 7 bases, and 8 bases had no gene match. The CDR3 length is 14 residues. Per germline, CDR1 LNHDA and CDR2 SQIVND (reference sequence).